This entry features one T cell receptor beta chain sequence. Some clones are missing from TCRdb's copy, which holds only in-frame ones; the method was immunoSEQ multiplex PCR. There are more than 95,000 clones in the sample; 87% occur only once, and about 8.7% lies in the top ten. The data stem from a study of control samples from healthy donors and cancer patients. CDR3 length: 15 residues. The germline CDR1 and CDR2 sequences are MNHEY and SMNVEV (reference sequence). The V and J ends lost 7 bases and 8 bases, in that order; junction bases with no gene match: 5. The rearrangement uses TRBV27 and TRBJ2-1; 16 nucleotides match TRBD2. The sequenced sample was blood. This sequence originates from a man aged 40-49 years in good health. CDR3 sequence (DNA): TGTGCCAGCAAGGGACTAGCGGGGGGGATCGATGAGCAGTTCTTC. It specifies CASKGLAGGIDEQFF.